This T cell receptor (beta chain) was recovered during a study of blood T cell repertoires in COVID-19. Study context: PBMCs, B-cell-depleted T cells, or T cells were the source of the cDNA or gDNA that made up the material.

Method: immunoSEQ multiplex PCR; TCRdb's copy keeps in-frame clones and lacks some. The sample consists of 30,000 to 40,000 clones, around 84% of them appearing once. V was pared by 3 bases and J by 0 bases, with 11 bases between. The V gene's germline CDR1 is MNHEY and CDR2 SMNVEV (reference sequence). This CDR3 has 16 amino acids. The sequencing sample was made of peripheral blood. This TCR came from a man in his 60s with COVID-19, enrolled during active disease. This chain connects TRBV27 to TRBJ2-2; TRBD2 might be the D (6 bases). Here the CDR3 DNA reads TGTGCCAGCAGTTTCCCCGGGAGAACGAACACCGGGGAGCTGTTTTTT. Encoded protein: CASSFPGRTNTGELFF.